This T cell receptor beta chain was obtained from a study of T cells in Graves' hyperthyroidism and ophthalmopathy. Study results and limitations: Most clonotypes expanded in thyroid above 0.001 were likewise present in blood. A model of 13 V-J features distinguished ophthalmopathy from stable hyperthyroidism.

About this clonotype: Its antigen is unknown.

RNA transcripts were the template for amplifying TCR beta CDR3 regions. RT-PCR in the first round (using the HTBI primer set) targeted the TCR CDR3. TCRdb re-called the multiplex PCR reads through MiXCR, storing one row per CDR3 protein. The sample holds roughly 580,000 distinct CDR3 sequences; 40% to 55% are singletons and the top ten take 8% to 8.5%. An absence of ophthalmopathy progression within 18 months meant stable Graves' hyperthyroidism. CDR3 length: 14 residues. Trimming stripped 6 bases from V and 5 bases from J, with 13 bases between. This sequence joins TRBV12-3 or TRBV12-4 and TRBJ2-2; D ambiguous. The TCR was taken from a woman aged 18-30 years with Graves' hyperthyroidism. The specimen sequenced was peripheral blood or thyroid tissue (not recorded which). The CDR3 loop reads CASRRTEATGELFF. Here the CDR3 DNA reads TGTGCCAGCAGGAGGACCGAGGCGACCGGGGAGCTGTTTTTT.